The 25 T cell receptor beta chains given below trace back to one sample, sequenced in a study of blood T cell repertoires in COVID-19. This table comes from immunoSEQ multiplex PCR, and its TCRdb copy is limited to in-frame clones, with some not included. The table includes around 400,000 clones, nearly 90% detected once. The sample comprised PBMCs or T cells enriched from blood (not recorded which). Every receptor here comes from a woman younger than 35 who had been exposed to COVID-19.

There are a few counts of this clone. The chain combines TRBV15 with TRBJ2-4; the D gene is possibly TRBD2 (6 bases). The germline V gene encodes CDR1 LNHNV and CDR2 YYDKDF (reference sequence). Trimming took 5 bases from V and 2 from J, leaving 16 bases between them. The CDR3 length is 16 residues. CDR3 bases: TGTGCCACCAGCCGAGCCGGTGGGGGGACCAAAAACATTCAGTACTTC. Protein sequence: CATSRAGGGTKNIQYF.

V and J are TRBV6-5 and TRBJ2-4, with TRBD2 as a possible D gene (7 bases). Trimming left V 10 bases short and J 0 bases short, with 16 bases between. The CDR3 runs 15 residues. Germline V CDR1 and CDR2: MNHEY, SVGAGI. CDR3 loop: CATSWGGLAKNIQYF. In DNA, the CDR3 is TGTGCCACCTCCTGGGGGGGCTTAGCCAAAAACATTCAGTACTTC.

The chain joins TRBV28 to TRBJ2-5; TRBD2 matches at 9 bases. Germline V gene sequence: CDR1 MDHEN, CDR2 SYDVKM. This CDR3 spans 15 amino acids. V lost 4 bases to trimming and J lost 4 bases; unmatched junction nucleotides: 7. The CDR3 DNA is TGTGCCAGCAGTTCGTTAGCGGGAGTAAGAGAGACCCAGTACTTC. Translation: CASSSLAGVRETQYF.

This clone has a single count. This chain links TRBV24-1 with TRBJ1-5; D is perhaps TRBD1 (5 bases). CDR3 size: 17 residues. CDR1 is KGHDR and CDR2 is SFDVKD in the germline V gene. V shed 2 bases and J shed 2 bases, with 15 bases lying between them. This CDR3 is CATSDSGGAWGNQPQHF. The CDR3 coding sequence is TGTGCCACCAGTGATTCGGGCGGGGCCTGGGGCAATCAGCCCCAGCATTTT.

This clone came up a few times. The chain uses TRBV4-2 and TRBJ1-5, with TRBD1 matching 7 bases. The germline V gene has CDR1 LGHNA and CDR2 YNFKEQ. The CDR3 covers 16 residues. V dropped 0 bases and J dropped 4; count of bases not matched to a gene: 6. Here the CDR3 reads CASSQDLGTVNQPQHF. The CDR3 DNA sequence: TGTGCCAGCAGCCAAGATCTTGGGACAGTAAATCAGCCCCAGCATTTT.

The chain joins TRBV4-3 to TRBJ2-7; 8 nucleotides align to TRBD2. Germline V CDR1 and CDR2: LGHNA, YSLEER. The V gene end was trimmed by 4 bases and the J gene end by 4 bases; junction bases not matched to a gene: 12. This CDR3 is 16 amino acids long. This chain's CDR3 is CASSPPGYEREYEQYF. As DNA, the CDR3 is TGCGCCAGCAGCCCACCTGGGTACGAGCGGGAGTACGAGCAGTACTTC.

The gene calls are TRBV28 and TRBJ1-6; the D gene is possibly TRBD1 (6 bases). V dropped 3 bases and J dropped 9 bases, with 12 bases sitting between them. Germline V gene data show CDR1 as MDHEN and CDR2 as SYDVKM. This CDR3 comprises 14 residues. CDR3 in DNA: TGTGCCAGCAGTTTCCGCAGGGGTGGTTCACCCCTCCACTTT. Translating gives CASSFRRGGSPLHF.

The chain uses TRBV7-3 and TRBJ2-1; D possibly corresponds to TRBD2 (6 bases). The CDR3 is 14 amino acids. Germline V CDR1 and CDR2: SGHTA, FQGTGA. Trimming left V 2 bases short and J 5 bases short, with 10 bases between. The chain's CDR3 is CASSLRGIDNEQFF. The CDR3 DNA reads TGTGCCAGCAGCTTACGCGGGATAGACAATGAGCAGTTCTTC.

The chain links TRBV4-1 to TRBJ2-7, with 7 bases aligning to TRBD1. The CDR3 contains 13 residues. Germline CDR1 reads MGHRA; CDR2 reads YSYEKL. V lost 4 bases to trimming and J lost 6 bases; unmatched junction nucleotides: 6. CDR3: CASSRTDRPEQYF. The CDR3, as DNA: TGCGCCAGCAGCCGGACGGACAGGCCCGAGCAGTACTTC.

In its sample, this clone was seen a few times. The chain employs TRBV28 and TRBJ1-2; 7 nucleotides match TRBD1. The CDR3 runs 14 residues. CDR1 and CDR2 (germline): MDHEN, SYDVKM. Trimming cost V 7 bases and J 8 bases; bases outside gene matches: 13. The CDR3 sequence is CASKTNGGTEGYTF. The CDR3 DNA follows: TGTGCCAGCAAAACTAATGGGGGGACAGAAGGCTACACCTTC.

The chain links TRBV11-1 to TRBJ2-7; D possibly corresponds to TRBD2 (6 bases). The germline V gene encodes CDR1 SGHAT and CDR2 FQDESV (reference sequence). Trimming stripped 5 bases from V and 4 bases from J, with 18 bases between. This CDR3 has 15 amino acids. CDR3 in DNA: TGTGCCAGCAGCCCACCGGGGGTCGGTGGTTACGAGCAGTACTTC. Amino acids: CASSPPGVGGYEQYF.

With respect to this clone: This specimen includes other DNA sequences encoding the same CDR3. This chain connects TRBV28 to TRBJ1-2; possible D gene TRBD1, 6 bases. Germline V lookup: CDR1 MDHEN, CDR2 SYDVKM. The CDR3 is 13 amino acids. Trimming removed 5 bases from V and 5 bases from J, with 12 bases in between. The CDR3 region is CASSTGTPYGYTF. Here the CDR3 DNA reads TGTGCCAGCAGTACCGGGACACCGTATGGCTACACCTTC.

CDR3 amino acids: CATRNVERTDTQYF. The CDR3 coding sequence is TGTGCCACCCGAAACGTCGAGCGCACAGATACGCAGTATTTT. V gene TRBV2 combines with J gene TRBJ2-3; D remains ambiguous. The CDR3 has 14 amino acids. Per the germline V gene, CDR1 is SNHLY and CDR2 is FYNNEI. The V and J ends lost 10 bases and 1 base respectively, with 15 bases between them.

This chain connects TRBV7-6 to TRBJ2-3, with D possibly matching TRBD2 (6 bases). CDR1 is SGHVS and CDR2 is FNYEAQ in the germline V gene. Trimming removed 2 bases at V and 1 base at J, with 10 bases between. The CDR3 consists of 15 residues. The CDR3 spells CASSLIADRTDTQYF. CDR3 bases: TGTGCCAGCAGCTTAATAGCGGATCGCACAGATACGCAGTATTTT.

This sequence joins TRBV10-1 and TRBJ2-7, with a weak D call TRBD1 (5 bases). The germline V gene has CDR1 WNHNN and CDR2 SYGVQD (reference sequence). Trimming took 3 bases from V and 2 from J, leaving 14 bases between them. This CDR3 comprises 15 residues. The CDR3 spells CASSDPGQGTYEQYF. Here the CDR3 DNA reads TGCGCCAGCAGTGACCCCGGTCAGGGTACCTACGAGCAGTACTTC.

V gene TRBV4-2 combines with J gene TRBJ1-6; maybe TRBD1 (5 bases). The CDR3 is 15 amino acids. In germline, CDR1 is LGHNA, CDR2 YNFKEQ. V lost 1 base to trimming and J lost 7 bases, with 11 bases between them. The CDR3 sequence: CASSQAGAGNSPLHF. The DNA for the CDR3 is TGTGCCAGCAGCCAAGCTGGGGCCGGGAATTCACCCCTCCACTTT.

This clone was counted once. This sequence joins TRBV11-3 and TRBJ1-1; D might be TRBD1 (6 bases). The ends were cut back, 0 bases at V and 7 bases at J, with 9 bases in the middle. The CDR3 loop spans 13 amino acids. Germline V gene data show CDR1 as SGHNT and CDR2 as YENEEA. The CDR3, as DNA: TGTGCCAGCAGCTTAGAGGGGGCTGGTGAAGCTTTCTTT. Protein sequence: CASSLEGAGEAFF.

This sequence joins TRBV21-1 and TRBJ1-1; TRBD1 is the table's D call, not checked against the DNA. TRBV21-1 is recorded as a pseudogene. The CDR3 is 16 residues long. In DNA, the CDR3 is TGTGCCAGCAGCACGCCTATAAAGTGGTTAGGGGGTGGTGCTTTCTTT. Protein product: CASSTPIKWLGGGAFF.

The chain links TRBV11-3 to TRBJ1-3, with 7 bases lining up with TRBD1. Germline V lookup: CDR1 SGHNT, CDR2 YENEEA. The CDR3 has 15 amino acids. Trimming took 2 bases from V and 4 from J; bases not matched to a gene: 5. CDR3 DNA: TGTGCCAGCAGCTTATCCGGGACAGCCGGAAACACCATATATTTT. Translating it yields CASSLSGTAGNTIYF. Full variable domain (remainder filled in from reference TRBV11-3 and TRBJ1-3): EAGVVQSPRYKIIEKKQPVAFWCNPISGHNTLYWYLQNLGQGPELLIRYENEEAVDDSQLPKDRFSAERLKGVDSTLKIQPAELGDSAVYLCASSLSGTAGNTIYFGEGSWLTVV.

The J gene is TRBJ1-5, the V gene TRBV24-1; D uncertain. This CDR3 spans 13 amino acids. CDR1 is KGHDR, CDR2 SFDVKD, per germline. V shed 9 bases and J shed 3 bases, with 11 bases lying between them. The CDR3 region is CATGEGSNQPQHF. CDR3 DNA sequence: TGTGCCACCGGAGAGGGATCCAATCAGCCCCAGCATTTT.

DNA of the CDR3: TGCAGCTGGCAGGGGAACACCGGGGAGCTGTTTTTT. Residues: CSWQGNTGELFF. V is TRBV29-1 and J is TRBJ2-2; TRBD1 is a possible D gene (5 bases). In germline, CDR1 is SQVTM, CDR2 ANQGSEA. V lost 8 bases and J 1 base, leaving 8 bases between the germline ends. The CDR3 is made up of 12 amino acids.

This chain connects TRBV29-1 to TRBJ2-7; a weak D match, TRBD1 (5 bases). V was clipped by 4 bases and J by 5 bases, with 18 bases between them. The CDR3 extends over 14 amino acids. CDR1 is SQVTM and CDR2 is ANQGSEA in the germline V gene. The CDR3 DNA is TGCAGCGTTGTCCAGGGTAACTCTAATGACGAGCAGTACTTC. Protein sequence: CSVVQGNSNDEQYF.

This chain joins TRBV7-9 and TRBJ2-1; 10 bases fit TRBD2. This CDR3 has 14 amino acids. With 3 bases clipped from V and 12 bases from J, the junction kept 8 bases outside the gene matches. CDR1 is SEHNR and CDR2 is FQNEAQ in the germline V gene (reference sequence). CDR3 nucleotide sequence: TGTGCCAGCAGCTTGCTAGCGGGAGCAATGGGGCAGTTCTTC. Translated, it gives CASSLLAGAMGQFF. Full variable domain (rest looked up from reference TRBV7-9 and TRBJ2-1): DTGVSQNPRHKITKRGQNVTFRCDPISEHNRLYWYRQTLGQGPEFLTYFQNEAQLEKSRLLSDRFSAERPKGSFSTLEIQRTEQGDSAMYLCASSLLAGAMGQFFGPGTRLTVL.

The CDR3 here is CASSLRGRENEQFF. For the CDR3, the DNA is TGTGCCAGCAGCTTAAGGGGTCGGGAGAATGAGCAGTTCTTC. The V gene is TRBV7-3, the J gene TRBJ2-1; D perhaps matches TRBD2 (6 bases). V was shortened by 1 base and J by 7 bases, with 11 bases between the two germline ends. Per germline, CDR1 SGHTA and CDR2 FQGTGA. The CDR3 consists of 14 residues.

The chain has TRBV7-9 and TRBJ2-7; D is ambiguous. CDR3 size: 13 residues. With 3 bases removed from V and 5 bases from J, the gap between germline ends came to 11 bases. Looked up from germline, CDR1 is SEHNR and CDR2 is FQNEAQ (reference sequence). The CDR3 region has the DNA TGTGCCAGCAGCTTCCAGTCTTTCAACGAGCAGTACTTC. As protein: CASSFQSFNEQYF.